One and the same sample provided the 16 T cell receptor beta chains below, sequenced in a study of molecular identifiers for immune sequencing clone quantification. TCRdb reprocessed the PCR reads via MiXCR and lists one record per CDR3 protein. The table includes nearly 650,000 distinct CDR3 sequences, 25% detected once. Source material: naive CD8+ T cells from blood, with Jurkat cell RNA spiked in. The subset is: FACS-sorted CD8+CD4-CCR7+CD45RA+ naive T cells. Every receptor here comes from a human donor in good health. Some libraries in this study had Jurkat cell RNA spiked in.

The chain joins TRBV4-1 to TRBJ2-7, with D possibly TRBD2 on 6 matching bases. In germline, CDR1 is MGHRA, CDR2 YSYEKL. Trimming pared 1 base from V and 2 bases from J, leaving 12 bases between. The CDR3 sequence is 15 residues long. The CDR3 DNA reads TGCGCCAGCAGCCAAGTAGCGGCACGAGCCTACGAGCAGTACTTC. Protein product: CASSQVAARAYEQYF.

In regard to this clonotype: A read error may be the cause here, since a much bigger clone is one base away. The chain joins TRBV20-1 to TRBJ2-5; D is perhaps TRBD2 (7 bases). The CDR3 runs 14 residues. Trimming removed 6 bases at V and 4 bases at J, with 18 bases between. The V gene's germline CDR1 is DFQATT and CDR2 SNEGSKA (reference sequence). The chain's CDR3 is CSARGGGRLETQYF. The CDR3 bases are TGCAGTGCAAGGGGGGGGGGCCGCTTAGAGACCCAGTACTTC.

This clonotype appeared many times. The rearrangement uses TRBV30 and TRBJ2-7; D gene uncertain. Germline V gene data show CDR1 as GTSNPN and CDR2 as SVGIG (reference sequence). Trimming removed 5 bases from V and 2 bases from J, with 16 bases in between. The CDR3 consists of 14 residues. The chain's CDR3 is CAWASMGMAYEQYF. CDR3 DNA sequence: TGTGCCTGGGCCTCTATGGGCATGGCCTACGAGCAGTACTTC.

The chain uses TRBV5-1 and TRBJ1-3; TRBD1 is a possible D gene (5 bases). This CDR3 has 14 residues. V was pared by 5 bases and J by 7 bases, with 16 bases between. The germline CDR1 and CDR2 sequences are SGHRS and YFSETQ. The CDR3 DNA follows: TGCGCCAGCAGGCCAGGGAATGGACTTAACACCATATATTTT. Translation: CASRPGNGLNTIYF.

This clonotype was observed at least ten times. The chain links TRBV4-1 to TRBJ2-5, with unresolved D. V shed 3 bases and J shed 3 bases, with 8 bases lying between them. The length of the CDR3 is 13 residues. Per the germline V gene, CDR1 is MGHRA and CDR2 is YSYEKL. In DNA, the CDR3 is TGCGCCAGCAGCCAGAGACGTGAAGAGACCCAGTACTTC. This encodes CASSQRREETQYF.

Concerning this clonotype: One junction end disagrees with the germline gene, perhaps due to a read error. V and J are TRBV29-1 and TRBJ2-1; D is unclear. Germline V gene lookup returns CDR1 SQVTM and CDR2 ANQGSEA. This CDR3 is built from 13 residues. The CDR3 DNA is TGCAGCGTTGCGGACGGCTATTACAATGGGCAGTTCTTC. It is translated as CSVADGYYNGQFF.

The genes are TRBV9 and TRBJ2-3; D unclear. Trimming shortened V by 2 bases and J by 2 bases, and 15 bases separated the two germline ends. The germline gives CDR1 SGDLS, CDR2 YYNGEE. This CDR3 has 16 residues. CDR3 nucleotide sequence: TGTGCCAGCAGCGTCGTGGAGACACCCACCACAGATACGCAGTATTTT. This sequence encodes CASSVVETPTTDTQYF.

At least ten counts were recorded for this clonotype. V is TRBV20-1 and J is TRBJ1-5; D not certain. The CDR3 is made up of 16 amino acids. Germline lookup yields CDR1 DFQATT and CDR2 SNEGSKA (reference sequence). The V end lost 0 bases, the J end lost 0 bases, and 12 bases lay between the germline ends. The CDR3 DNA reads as TGCAGTGCTAGAGATGTAGTCAATTATAGCAATCAGCCCCAGCATTTT. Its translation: CSARDVVNYSNQPQHF.

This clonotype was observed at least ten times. CDR3: CAISVGGPNTEAFF. In DNA, the CDR3 is TGTGCCATCAGTGTAGGTGGGCCCAACACTGAAGCTTTCTTT. This chain links TRBV10-3 with TRBJ1-1, with D unclear. The length of the CDR3 is 14 residues. Germline V gene data show CDR1 as ENHRY and CDR2 as SYGVKD. V lost 4 bases and J 2 bases, leaving 11 bases between the germline ends.

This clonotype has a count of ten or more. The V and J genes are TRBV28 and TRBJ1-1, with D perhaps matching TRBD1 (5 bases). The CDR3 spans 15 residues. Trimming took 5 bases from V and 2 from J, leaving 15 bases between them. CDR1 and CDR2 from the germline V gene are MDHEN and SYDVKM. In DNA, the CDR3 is TGTGCCAGCAGTCAAATATGGGGCAGTAACACTGAAGCTTTCTTT. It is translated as CASSQIWGSNTEAFF.

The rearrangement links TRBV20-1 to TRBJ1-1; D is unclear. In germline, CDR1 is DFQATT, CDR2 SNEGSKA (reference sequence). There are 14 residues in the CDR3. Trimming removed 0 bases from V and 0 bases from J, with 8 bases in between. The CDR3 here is CSARDLQMNTEAFF. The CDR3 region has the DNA TGCAGTGCTAGAGATTTACAGATGAACACTGAAGCTTTCTTT.

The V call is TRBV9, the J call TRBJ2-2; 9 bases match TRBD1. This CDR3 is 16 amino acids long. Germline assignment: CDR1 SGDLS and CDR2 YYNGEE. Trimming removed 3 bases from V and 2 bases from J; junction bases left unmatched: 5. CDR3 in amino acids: CASSADRGPNTGELFF. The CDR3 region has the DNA TGTGCCAGCAGCGCGGACAGGGGCCCAAACACCGGGGAGCTGTTTTTT.

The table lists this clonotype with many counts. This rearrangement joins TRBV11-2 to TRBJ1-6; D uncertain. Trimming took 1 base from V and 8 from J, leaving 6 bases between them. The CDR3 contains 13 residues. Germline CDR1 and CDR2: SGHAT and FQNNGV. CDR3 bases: TGTGCCAGCAGCTTAGTTTGGGATTCACCCCTCCACTTT. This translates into CASSLVWDSPLHF. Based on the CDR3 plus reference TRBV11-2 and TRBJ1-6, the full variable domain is EAGVAQSPRYKIIEKRQSVAFWCNPISGHATLYWYQQILGQGPKLLIQFQNNGVVDDSQLPKDRFSAERLKGVDSTLKIQPAKLEDSAVYLCASSLVWDSPLHFGNGTRLTVT.

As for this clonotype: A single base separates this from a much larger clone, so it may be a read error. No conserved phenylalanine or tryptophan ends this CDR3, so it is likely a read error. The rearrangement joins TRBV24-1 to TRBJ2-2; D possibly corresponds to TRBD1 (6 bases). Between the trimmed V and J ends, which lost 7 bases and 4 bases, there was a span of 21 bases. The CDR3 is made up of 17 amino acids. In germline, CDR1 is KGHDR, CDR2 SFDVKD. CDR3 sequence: CATSLSPYRVGTGELFL. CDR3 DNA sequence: TGTGCCACCAGCCTCTCACCCTACAGGGTCGGCACCGGGGAGCTGTTTCTT.

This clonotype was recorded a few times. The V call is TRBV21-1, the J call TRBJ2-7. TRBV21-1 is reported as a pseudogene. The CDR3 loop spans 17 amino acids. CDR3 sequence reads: CASSSRKGCGSSYEQYF. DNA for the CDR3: TGTGCCAGCAGCAGTCGAAAAGGTTGCGGGAGCTCCTACGAGCAGTACTTC.

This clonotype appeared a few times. The DNA for the CDR3 is TGTGCCAGCAGCTTGGATTGGGACAGCAATGAAAAACTGTTTTTT. It specifies CASSLDWDSNEKLFF. The genes are TRBV5-5 and TRBJ1-4; 7 nucleotides agree with TRBD1. CDR1 and CDR2 from the germline V gene are SGHKS and YYEKEE (reference sequence). There are 15 residues in the CDR3. V lost 0 bases to trimming and J lost 5 bases; unmatched junction nucleotides: 4.